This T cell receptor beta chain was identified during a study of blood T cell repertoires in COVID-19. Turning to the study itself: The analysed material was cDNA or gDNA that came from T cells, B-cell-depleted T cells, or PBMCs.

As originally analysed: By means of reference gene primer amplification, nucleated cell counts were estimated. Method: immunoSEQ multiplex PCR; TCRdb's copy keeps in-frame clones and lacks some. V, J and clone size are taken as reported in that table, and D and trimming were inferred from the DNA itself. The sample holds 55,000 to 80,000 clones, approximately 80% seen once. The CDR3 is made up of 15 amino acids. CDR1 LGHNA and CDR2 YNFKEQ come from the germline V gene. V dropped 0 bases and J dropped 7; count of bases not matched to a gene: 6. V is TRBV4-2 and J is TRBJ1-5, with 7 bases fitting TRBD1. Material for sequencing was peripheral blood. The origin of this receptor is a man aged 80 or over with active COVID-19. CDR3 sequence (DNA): TGTGCCAGCAGCCAAGACCCGACAGGGAACCAGCCCCAGCATTTT. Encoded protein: CASSQDPTGNQPQHF.